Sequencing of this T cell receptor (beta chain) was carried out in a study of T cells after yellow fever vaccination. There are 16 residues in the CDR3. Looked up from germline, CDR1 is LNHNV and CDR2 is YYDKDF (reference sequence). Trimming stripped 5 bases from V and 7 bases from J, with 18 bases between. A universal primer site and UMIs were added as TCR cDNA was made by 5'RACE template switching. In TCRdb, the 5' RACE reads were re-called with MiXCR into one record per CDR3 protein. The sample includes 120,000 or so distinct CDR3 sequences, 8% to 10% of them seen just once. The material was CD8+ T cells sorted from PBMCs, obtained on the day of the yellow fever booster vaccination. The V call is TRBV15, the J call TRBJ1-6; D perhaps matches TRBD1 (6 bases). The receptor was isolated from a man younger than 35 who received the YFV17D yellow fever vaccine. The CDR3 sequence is CATSQGPPSGNSPLHF. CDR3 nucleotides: TGTGCCACCAGCCAGGGGCCCCCGTCGGGAAATTCACCCCTCCACTTT.